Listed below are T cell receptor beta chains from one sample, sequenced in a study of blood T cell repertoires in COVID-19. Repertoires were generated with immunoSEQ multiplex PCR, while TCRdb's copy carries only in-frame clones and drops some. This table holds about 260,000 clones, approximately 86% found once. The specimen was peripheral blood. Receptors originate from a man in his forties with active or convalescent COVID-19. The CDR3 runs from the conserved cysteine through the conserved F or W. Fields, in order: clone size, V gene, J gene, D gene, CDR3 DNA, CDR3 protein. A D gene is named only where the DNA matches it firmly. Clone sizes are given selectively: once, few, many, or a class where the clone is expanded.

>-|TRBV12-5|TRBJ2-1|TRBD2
TGTGCTAGTGGTGGAACTAGCGGGGGGCGTGGGTACAATGAGCAGTTCTTC
CASGGTSGGRGYNEQFF
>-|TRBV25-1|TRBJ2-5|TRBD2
TGTGCCAGCAGTGATGGGGGAGGCCGGGGAGGGGAGACCCAGTACTTC
CASSDGGGRGGETQYF
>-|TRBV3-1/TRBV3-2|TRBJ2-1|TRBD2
TGTGCCAGCACAAATGGGGGGGACCTCTACAATGAGCAGTTCTTC
CASTNGGDLYNEQFF
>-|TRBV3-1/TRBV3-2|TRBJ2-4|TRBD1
TGTGCCAGCAGCCAACGACCAGGGGGCGCGGCCAAAAACATTCAGTACTTC
CASSQRPGGAAKNIQYF
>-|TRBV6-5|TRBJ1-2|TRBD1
TGTGCCAGCAGGAGGGGACAGGGGGATGGCTACACCTTC
CASRRGQGDGYTF
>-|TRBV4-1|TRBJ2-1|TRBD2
TGCGCCAGCAGCCAAGAGAGAGGGGCTAGCGGGTACAATGAGCAGTTCTTC
CASSQERGASGYNEQFF
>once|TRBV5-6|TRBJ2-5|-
TGTGCCAGCAGCTTGACGGTGCGGGGCACCGGGGAGACCCAGTACTTC
CASSLTVRGTGETQYF
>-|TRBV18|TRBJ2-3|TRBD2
TGTGCCAGCTCCCCTGCTCGTGGCGGGGGGGGGCCAGATACGCAGTATTTT
CASSPARGGGGPDTQYF
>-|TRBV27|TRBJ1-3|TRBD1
TGTGCCAGCAGTCCCCTACAGGGGGTTGGAAACACCATATATTTT
CASSPLQGVGNTIYF
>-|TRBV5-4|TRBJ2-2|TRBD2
TGTGCCAGCAGCTTGGCGGGGGGATTAGCGGGAGACGGGGAGCTGTTTTTT
CASSLAGGLAGDGELFF
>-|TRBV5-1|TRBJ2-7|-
TGCGCCAGCAGCCCTGAACGCGGAGGGGTGGACGAGCAGTACTTC
CASSPERGGVDEQYF
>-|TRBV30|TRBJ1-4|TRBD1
TGTGCCTGTTATGTGACAGGGCGTTCACCTCATGAAAAACTGTTTTTT
CACYVTGRSPHEKLFF
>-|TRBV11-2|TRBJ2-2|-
TGTGCCAGCTTACCCGCGGGGCCTTTCGCCGGGGAGCTGTTTTTT
CASLPAGPFAGELFF
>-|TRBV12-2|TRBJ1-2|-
TGTGCAAGTCGCCACAACATGACAGGCTATGGCTACACCTTC
CASRHNMTGYGYTF
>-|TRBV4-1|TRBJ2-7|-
TGCGCCAGCAGCCAAGATCTCCGAGTCTACGAGCAGTACTTC
CASSQDLRVYEQYF
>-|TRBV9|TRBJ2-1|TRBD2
TGTGCCAGCAGCAAACTAGCGGGAGGGTACAATGAGCAGTTCTTC
CASSKLAGGYNEQFF
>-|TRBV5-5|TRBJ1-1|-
TGTGCCAGCAGCTTGGGGTCTATGAACACTGAAGCTTTCTTT
CASSLGSMNTEAFF
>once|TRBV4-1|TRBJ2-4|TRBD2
TGCGCCAGCAGCCAAGCCGACTTAGGACTAGCGGGAGGCATTCAGTACTTC
CASSQADLGLAGGIQYF
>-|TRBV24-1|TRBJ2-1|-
TGTGCCACCAGTGACCCGACAAGGCAGCAGTTCTTC
CATSDPTRQQFF
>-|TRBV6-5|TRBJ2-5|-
TGTGCCAGCAGGGTCCGGGGTGGGGAGACCCAGTACTTC
CASRVRGGETQYF
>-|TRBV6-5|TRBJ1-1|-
TGTGCCAGCGTTCTTGTCGGACTCGGAGCTTTCTTT
CASVLVGLGAFF
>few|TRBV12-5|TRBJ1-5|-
TGTGCTAGTGGTTTGGCTACAGGAGAACAGCCCCAGCATTTT
CASGLATGEQPQHF
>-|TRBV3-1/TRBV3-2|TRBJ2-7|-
TGTGCCAGCAGCCAAATGGGGCAGCAGTACTTC
CASSQMGQQYF
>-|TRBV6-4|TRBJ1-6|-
TGTGCCAGCAGTGTGAAGGCAGGGCCCGCTTCACCCCTCCACTTT
CASSVKAGPASPLHF
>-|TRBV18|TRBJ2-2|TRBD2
TGTGCCAGCTCATTTCGACTAGCGGGAGGGCCAAACACCGGGGAGCTGTTTTTT
CASSFRLAGGPNTGELFF
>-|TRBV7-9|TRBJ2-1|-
TGTGCCAGCAGCCTATCCTCCTACAATGAGCAGTTCTTC
CASSLSSYNEQFF
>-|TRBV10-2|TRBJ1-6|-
TGCGCCAGCAGTGCCCCGGGGTCACCCCTCCACTTT
CASSAPGSPLHF
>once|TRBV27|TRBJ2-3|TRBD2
TGTGCCAGCACCTCGCTACTAGCGGGGAAAGATACGCAGTATTTT
CASTSLLAGKDTQYF
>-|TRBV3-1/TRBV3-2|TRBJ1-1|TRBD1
TGTGCCAGCAGCCCTCCAGGGACAGTGAACACTGAAGCTTTCTTT
CASSPPGTVNTEAFF
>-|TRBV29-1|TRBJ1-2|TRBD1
TGCAGCGGGATCGGGACAGAACACTATGGCTACACCTTC
CSGIGTEHYGYTF
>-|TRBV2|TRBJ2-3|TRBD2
TGTGCCAGCAGGTTCACTAGCGGGGGAACTTTGACAGATACGCAGTATTTT
CASRFTSGGTLTDTQYF
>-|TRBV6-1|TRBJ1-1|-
TGTGCCAGCAGTGAACGTGGGGGGTGGGTAGCTTTCTTT
CASSERGGWVAFF
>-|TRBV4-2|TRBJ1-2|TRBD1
TGTGCCAGCAGCCCAGGGGGCTTGAGCTATGGCTACACCTTC
CASSPGGLSYGYTF
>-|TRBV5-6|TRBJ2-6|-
TGTGCCAGCAGCTTCAGGCAGCCTGGGGCCAACGTCCTGACTTTC
CASSFRQPGANVLTF
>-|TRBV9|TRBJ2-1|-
TGTGCCAGCAGCGTCGACGGAGGACCAAATGAGCAGTTCTTC
CASSVDGGPNEQFF
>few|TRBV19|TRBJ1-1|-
TGTGCCAGTAGTATAGGGGTGGTAGAGGCTGAAGCTTTCTTT
CASSIGVVEAEAFF
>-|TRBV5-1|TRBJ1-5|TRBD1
TGCGCCAGCAGCCCCGGACAGGGTGATCAGCCCCAGCATTTT
CASSPGQGDQPQHF
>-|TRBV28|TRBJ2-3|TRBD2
TGTGCCAGCAGTTCCTACCCACTAGCGGGGGGGCCCTTTCGCACAGATACGCAGTATTTT
CASSSYPLAGGPFRTDTQYF
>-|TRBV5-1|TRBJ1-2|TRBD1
TGCGCCAGCAGCTTGGGACAGGGGTGGAATGGCTACACCTTC
CASSLGQGWNGYTF
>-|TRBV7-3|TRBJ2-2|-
TGTGCCAGCAGCTTAACGAGCCTCAACACCGGGGAGCTGTTTTTT
CASSLTSLNTGELFF
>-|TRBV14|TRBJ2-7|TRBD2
TGTGCCAGCAGCCTTGGAGCGGGGGCCAAATACGAGCAGTACTTC
CASSLGAGAKYEQYF
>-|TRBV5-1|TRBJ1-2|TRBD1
TGCGCCAGCAGCTCCCAGAGAGGGACAGGGGGCTCTGGCTACACCTTC
CASSSQRGTGGSGYTF
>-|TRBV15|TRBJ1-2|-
TGTGCCACCAGCAGAGATCGGGCGGAGGCGGGCTATGGCTACACCTTC
CATSRDRAEAGYGYTF
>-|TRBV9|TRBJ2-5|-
TGTGCCAGCAGCGTAGCAACAGGACCCCAAGAGACCCAGTACTTC
CASSVATGPQETQYF
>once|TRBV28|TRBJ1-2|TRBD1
TGTGCCAGCAGTCCGTCACAGATGAGTAGAGGGGGCAATGGCTACACCTTC
CASSPSQMSRGGNGYTF
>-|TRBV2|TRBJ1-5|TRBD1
TGTGCCAGCACCCTGGACAGGGAGTATCAGCCCCAGCATTTT
CASTLDREYQPQHF
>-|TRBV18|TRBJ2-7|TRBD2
TGTGCCAGCTCACCACGGATCAGCGGGAGACCCCACTCCTACGAGCAGTACTTC
CASSPRISGRPHSYEQYF
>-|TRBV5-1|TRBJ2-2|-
TGCGCCAGCAGGACAGAACCGAACACCGGGGAGCTGTTTTTT
CASRTEPNTGELFF
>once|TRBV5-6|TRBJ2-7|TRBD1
TGTGCCAGCAGCACGCCCCCGGGACAGGGGGCTAGAGAGCAGTACTTC
CASSTPPGQGAREQYF
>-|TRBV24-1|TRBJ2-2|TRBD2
TGTGCCACCAGTGATTTGTCGACTAGCGGAGCTCACCCGAACACCGGGGAGCTGTTTTTT
CATSDLSTSGAHPNTGELFF
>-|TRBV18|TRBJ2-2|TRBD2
TGTGCCAGCTCACCAATGACTAGCGGGAACACCGGGGAGCTGTTTTTT
CASSPMTSGNTGELFF
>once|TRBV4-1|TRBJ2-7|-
TGCGCCAGCAGCCAAGTACAAAACAGCTACGAGCAGTACTTC
CASSQVQNSYEQYF
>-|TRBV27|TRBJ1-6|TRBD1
TGTGCCAGCAGTCTCTCCCAGGGGGCAGGATCACCCCTCCACTTT
CASSLSQGAGSPLHF
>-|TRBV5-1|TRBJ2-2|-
TGCGCCAGCAGCTTGAAAGGGGCCGGGGAGCTGTTTTTT
CASSLKGAGELFF
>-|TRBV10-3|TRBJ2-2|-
TGTGCCATCAGTACAGGGAACACCGGGGAGCTGTTTTTT
CAISTGNTGELFF